One and the same sample provided the 2 T cell receptor beta chains below, sequenced in a study of T cell responses to AZD1222 COVID-19 vaccine (dated by TCRdb to about 2021). Per the publication, the time point label means: about 28 days (+/-7) after the second vaccine dose. The method behind the library was the immunoSEQ multiplex PCR assay. TCRdb's version of the immuneACCESS table is confined to in-frame rearrangements and falls short of the full clone set. An unresolved V gene accounts for under half of the shortfall where checked; the remainder is of unknown origin. Counted in this sample were under 100,000 clones; about nine tenths of them appeared once. Under 5.5% of the sample comes from the top ten. The sequenced sample was peripheral blood, obtained 28 days after the second AZD1222 dose. The receptors come from an adult who received the AZD1222 COVID-19 vaccine.

The gene calls are TRBV5-6 and TRBJ2-1; the match to TRBD2 covers 9 bases. The CDR3 totals 15 residues. Germline CDR1 is SGHDT and CDR2 is YYEEEE. J gave up 5 bases and V 2 bases, and 5 bases lay outside the gene matches. The CDR3 nucleotides read TGTGCCAGCAGCTTATTGGCGGGGGGGGACAATGAGCAGTTCTTC. Residues: CASSLLAGGDNEQFF.

The chain uses TRBV7-9 and TRBJ1-4; D gene uncertain. Germline V gene sequence: CDR1 SEHNR, CDR2 FQNEAQ (reference sequence). The CDR3 runs 14 residues. Between the trimmed V and J ends, which lost 1 base and 7 bases, there was a span of 10 bases. The CDR3 here is CASSLVGGFEKLFF. The CDR3 region has the DNA TGTGCCAGCAGCTTAGTGGGAGGGTTTGAAAAACTGTTTTTT. Variable domain in full (rest from reference TRBV7-9 and TRBJ1-4): DTGVSQNPRHKITKRGQNVTFRCDPISEHNRLYWYRQTLGQGPEFLTYFQNEAQLEKSRLLSDRFSAERPKGSFSTLEIQRTEQGDSAMYLCASSLVGGFEKLFFGSGTQLSVL.